This T cell receptor (beta chain) is drawn from a study of follicular helper T cells after annual influenza vaccination. This table comes from immunoSEQ multiplex PCR, and its TCRdb copy is limited to in-frame clones, with some not included. The sample holds 9,000 to 13,000 clones, about four fifths seen once. Stated time point: 2014-2015 season, 7 days after vaccination. From germline, CDR1 is SGHDN and CDR2 FVKESK. Trimming took 2 bases from V and 0 from J, leaving 14 bases between them. The CDR3 spans 18 residues. The chain carries TRBV14 and TRBJ2-6; D is unresolved. The sample was CXCR5- memory CD4+ T cells sorted from blood, taken 7 days after influenza vaccination. The clonotype comes from an adult who received the influenza vaccine. The CDR3 loop reads CASSQRIGGASGANVLTF. CDR3 nucleotide sequence: TGTGCCAGCAGCCAACGCATTGGCGGCGCCTCTGGGGCCAACGTCCTGACTTTC.